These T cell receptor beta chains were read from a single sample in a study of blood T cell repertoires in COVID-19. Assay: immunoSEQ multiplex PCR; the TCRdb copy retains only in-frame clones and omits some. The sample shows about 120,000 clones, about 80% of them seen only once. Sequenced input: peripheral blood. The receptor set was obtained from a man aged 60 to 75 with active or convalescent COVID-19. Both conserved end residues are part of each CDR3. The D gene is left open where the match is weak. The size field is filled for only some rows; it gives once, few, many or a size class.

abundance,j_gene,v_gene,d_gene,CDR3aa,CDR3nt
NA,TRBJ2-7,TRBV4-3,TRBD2,CASSQMAGEGEQYF,TGCGCCAGCAGCCAAATGGCGGGAGAGGGTGAGCAGTACTTC
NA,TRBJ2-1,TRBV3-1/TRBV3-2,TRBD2,CASSQDPGRTEQFF,TGTGCCAGCAGCCAAGATCCCGGGAGGACTGAGCAGTTCTTC
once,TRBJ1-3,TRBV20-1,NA,CSASIGNTIYF,TGCAGTGCTAGTATAGGAAACACCATATATTTT
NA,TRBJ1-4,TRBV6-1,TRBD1,CASSEGQGNEKLFF,TGTGCCAGCAGTGAGGGACAGGGGAATGAAAAACTGTTTTTT
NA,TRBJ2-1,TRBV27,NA,CASPIPAQTLGRDPSGDEQFF,TGTGCCAGCCCCATTCCCGCGCAGACCTTGGGGCGGGATCCATCGGGGGATGAGCAGTTCTTC
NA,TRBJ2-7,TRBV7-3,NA,CASSSKTKTTTSPYEQYF,TGTGCCAGCAGCTCTAAGACAAAGACGACAACAAGCCCCTACGAGCAGTACTTC
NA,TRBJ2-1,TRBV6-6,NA,CASTPGVSHYYNEQFF,TGTGCCAGCACCCCCGGGGTCTCCCACTACTACAATGAGCAGTTCTTC
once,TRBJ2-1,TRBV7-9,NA,CASSLRVDGSGEQFF,TGTGCCAGCAGCTTAAGGGTTGATGGAAGCGGTGAGCAGTTCTTC
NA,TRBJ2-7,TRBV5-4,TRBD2,CASSQGLAGTYEQYF,TGTGCCAGCAGCCAAGGACTAGCGGGAACGTACGAGCAGTACTTC
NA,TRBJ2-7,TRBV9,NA,CASSVVPVLSYEQYF,TGTGCCAGCAGCGTAGTACCGGTGTTATCCTACGAGCAGTACTTC
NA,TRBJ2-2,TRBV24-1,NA,CATSRGSNTGELFF,TGTGCCACCAGTAGGGGTTCGAACACCGGGGAGCTGTTTTTT
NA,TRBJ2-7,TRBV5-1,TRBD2,CASSAGLAGGQTPSDEQYF,TGCGCCAGCAGCGCGGGACTAGCGGGAGGCCAGACGCCCTCCGACGAGCAGTACTTC
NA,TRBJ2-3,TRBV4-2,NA,CASSQVRGPRTDTQYF,TGTGCCAGCAGCCAAGTACGGGGTCCACGCACAGATACGCAGTATTTT
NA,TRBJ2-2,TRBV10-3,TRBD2,CATSTGLAVNTGELFF,TGTGCCACCTCTACTGGTCTAGCGGTTAACACCGGGGAGCTGTTTTTT
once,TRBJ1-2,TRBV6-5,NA,CASSYSEYRAYGYTF,TGTGCCAGCAGTTACTCGGAATACAGGGCGTATGGCTACACCTTC
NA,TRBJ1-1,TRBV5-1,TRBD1,CASSAPGTGGSAFF,TGCGCCAGCAGCGCCCCCGGGACAGGGGGGTCGGCTTTCTTT
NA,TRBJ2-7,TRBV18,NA,CASSPLPGQGNYEQYF,TGTGCCAGCTCACCCCTACCGGGACAAGGGAACTACGAGCAGTACTTC
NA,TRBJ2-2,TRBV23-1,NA,CASSQEGRTGELFF,TGCGCCAGCAGTCAAGAGGGCAGAACCGGGGAGCTGTTTTTT
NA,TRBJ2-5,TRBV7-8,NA,CASSLGAPQETQYF,TGTGCCAGCAGCTTAGGCGCGCCACAAGAGACCCAGTACTTC
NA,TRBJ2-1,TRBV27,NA,CASSLGGITNEQFF,TGTGCCAGCAGTTTGGGCGGGATAACAAATGAGCAGTTCTTC
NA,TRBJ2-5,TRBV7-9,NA,CASSLGTAKETQYF,TGTGCCAGCAGCTTGGGGACTGCCAAAGAGACCCAGTACTTC
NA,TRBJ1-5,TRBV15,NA,CATSRVRQPQHF,TGTGCCACCAGCAGAGTCCGGCAGCCCCAGCATTTT
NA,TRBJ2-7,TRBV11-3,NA,CASSPGTLDEQYF,TGTGCCAGCAGCCCTGGGACACTGGACGAGCAGTACTTC
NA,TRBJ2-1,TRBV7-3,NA,CASSLSRDKGEQFF,TGTGCCAGCAGCTTATCCAGAGACAAAGGTGAGCAGTTCTTC
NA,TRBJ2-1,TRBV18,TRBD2,CASSGLAGPEQFF,TGTGCCAGCTCCGGACTAGCGGGGCCGGAGCAGTTCTTC
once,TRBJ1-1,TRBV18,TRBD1,CASSPLQGSTEAFF,TGTGCCAGCTCACCTCTACAGGGGTCCACTGAAGCTTTCTTT
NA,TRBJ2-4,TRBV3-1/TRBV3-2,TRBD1,CASSPRGLRAKNIQYF,TGTGCCAGCAGTCCAAGGGGGCTCAGGGCCAAAAACATTCAGTACTTC
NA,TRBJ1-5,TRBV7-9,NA,CASSLRGQPQHF,TGTGCCAGCAGCTTAAGAGGACAGCCCCAGCATTTT
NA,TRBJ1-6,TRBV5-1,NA,CASSSGGGAYNSPLHF,TGCGCCAGCAGCTCGGGAGGGGGAGCATATAATTCACCCCTCCACTTT
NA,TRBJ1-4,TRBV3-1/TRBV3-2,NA,CASSLTPEHNEKLFF,TGTGCCAGCAGCCTAACCCCTGAGCACAATGAAAAACTGTTTTTT
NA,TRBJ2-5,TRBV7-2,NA,CASSRTPSVLQETQYF,TGTGCCAGCAGCCGTACCCCGTCGGTCCTCCAAGAGACCCAGTACTTC
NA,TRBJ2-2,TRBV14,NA,CASSGLAATGELFF,TGTGCCAGCAGCGGACTGGCGGCCACCGGGGAGCTGTTTTTT
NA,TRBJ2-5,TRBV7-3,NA,CASSLTHGGETQYF,TGTGCCAGCAGCTTAACACACGGGGGAGAGACCCAGTACTTC
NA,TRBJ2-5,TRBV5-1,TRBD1,CASSLGQVRETQYF,TGCGCCAGCAGCCTGGGACAGGTCAGAGAGACCCAGTACTTC
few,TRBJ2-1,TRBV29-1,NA,CSLSRGNEQFF,TGCAGCCTCAGCCGGGGAAATGAGCAGTTCTTC
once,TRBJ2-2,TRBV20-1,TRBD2,CSASRSSGRTGELFF,TGCAGTGCTAGTAGGAGTAGCGGGAGGACCGGGGAGCTGTTTTTT
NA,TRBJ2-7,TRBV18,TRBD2,CASSGERGTYEQYF,TGTGCCAGCTCCGGTGAGCGGGGTACCTACGAGCAGTACTTC
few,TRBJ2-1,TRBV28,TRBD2,CASRPGRGVYNEQFF,TGTGCCAGTCGACCGGGACGGGGGGTCTACAATGAGCAGTTCTTC
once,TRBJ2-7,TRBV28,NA,CASSLSWGISYEQYF,TGTGCCAGCAGTTTATCCTGGGGCATCTCCTACGAGCAGTACTTC
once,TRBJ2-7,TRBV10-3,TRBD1,CAISRDREREQYF,TGTGCCATCAGCCGGGACAGGGAGAGAGAGCAGTACTTC
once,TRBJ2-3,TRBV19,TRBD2,CASSQLGTRGTDTQYF,TGTGCCAGTAGCCAGCTTGGGACTAGGGGCACAGATACGCAGTATTTT
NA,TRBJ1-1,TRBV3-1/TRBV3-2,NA,CASSPSRNRVRNTEAFF,TGTGCCAGCAGCCCAAGTAGAAACAGGGTAAGGAACACTGAAGCTTTCTTT
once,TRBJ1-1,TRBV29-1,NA,CSVEGWQNTEAFF,TGCAGCGTTGAAGGGTGGCAGAACACTGAAGCTTTCTTT
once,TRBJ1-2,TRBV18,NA,CATFSTGDYGYTF,TGTGCCACCTTCTCCACCGGGGACTATGGCTACACCTTC
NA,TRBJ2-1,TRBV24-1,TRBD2,CATRTSGNNEQFF,TGTGCCACCAGGACTAGCGGCAACAATGAGCAGTTCTTC
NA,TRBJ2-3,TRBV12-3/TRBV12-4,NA,CASSRSTNTQYF,TGTGCCAGCAGTAGAAGTACTAATACGCAGTATTTT
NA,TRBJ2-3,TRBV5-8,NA,CASSAPGRDTQYF,TGTGCCAGCAGCGCGCCCGGGAGAGATACGCAGTATTTT
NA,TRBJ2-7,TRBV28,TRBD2,CASSFFQGARLAGLYEQYF,TGTGCCAGCAGTTTTTTCCAGGGGGCGCGACTAGCGGGCCTTTACGAGCAGTACTTC
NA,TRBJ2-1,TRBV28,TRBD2,CASSLWGGRASNEQFF,TGTGCCAGCAGTTTATGGGGCGGGAGGGCCTCCAATGAGCAGTTCTTC
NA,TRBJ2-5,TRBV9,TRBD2,CASSTLSGMVETQYF,TGTGCCAGCAGCACCCTTAGCGGGATGGTTGAGACCCAGTACTTC
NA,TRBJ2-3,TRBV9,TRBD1,CASSDRTGSDTQYF,TGTGCCAGCAGCGATCGGACAGGGTCAGATACGCAGTATTTT
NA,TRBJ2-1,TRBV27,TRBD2,CASSTSGRNEQFF,TGTGCCAGCAGTACTAGCGGGAGGAATGAGCAGTTCTTC
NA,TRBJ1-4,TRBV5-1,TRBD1,CASSRTGRNEKLFF,TGCGCCAGCAGCCGGACAGGGAGGAATGAAAAACTGTTTTTT
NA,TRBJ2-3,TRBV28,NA,CASSLAGPDTQYF,TGTGCCAGCAGTTTGGCGGGACCAGATACGCAGTATTTT
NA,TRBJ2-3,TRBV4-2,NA,CASSPSRNTQYF,TGTGCCAGCAGCCCTTCGCGGAATACGCAGTATTTT
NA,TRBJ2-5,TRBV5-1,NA,CASSPRGGETQYF,TGCGCCAGCAGCCCCAGGGGTGGGGAGACCCAGTACTTC
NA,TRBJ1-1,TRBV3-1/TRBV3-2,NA,CASSQRATGEAFF,TGTGCCAGCAGCCAAAGGGCGACAGGAGAAGCTTTCTTT